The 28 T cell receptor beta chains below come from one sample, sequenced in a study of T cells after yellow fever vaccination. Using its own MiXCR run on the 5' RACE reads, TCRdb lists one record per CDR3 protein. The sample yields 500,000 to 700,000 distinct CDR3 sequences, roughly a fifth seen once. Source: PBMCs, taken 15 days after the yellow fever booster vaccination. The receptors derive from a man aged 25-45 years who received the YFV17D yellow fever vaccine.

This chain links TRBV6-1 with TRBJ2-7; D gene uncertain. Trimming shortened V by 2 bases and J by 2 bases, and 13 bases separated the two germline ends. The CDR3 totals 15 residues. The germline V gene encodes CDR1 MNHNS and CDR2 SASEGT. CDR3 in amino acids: CASSEFGTGAYEQYF. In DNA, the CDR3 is TGTGCCAGCAGTGAATTCGGTACCGGTGCCTACGAGCAGTACTTC.

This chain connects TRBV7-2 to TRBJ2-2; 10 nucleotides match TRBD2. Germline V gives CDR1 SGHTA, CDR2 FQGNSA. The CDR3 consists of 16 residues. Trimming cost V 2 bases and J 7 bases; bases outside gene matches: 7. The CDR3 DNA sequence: TGTGCCAGCAGCTTATTCAGCGGGAGGGATATCGGGGAGCTGTTTTTT. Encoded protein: CASSLFSGRDIGELFF.

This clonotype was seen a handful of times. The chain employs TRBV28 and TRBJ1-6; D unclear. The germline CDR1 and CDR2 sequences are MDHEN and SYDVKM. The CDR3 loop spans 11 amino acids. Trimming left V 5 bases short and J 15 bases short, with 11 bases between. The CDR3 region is CASSPDDHLHF. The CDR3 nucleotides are TGTGCCAGCAGTCCAGACGACCACCTCCACTTT.

The CDR3 region has the DNA TGTGCCAGCAGCCCCACTTACAGGGCGTATGAGCAGTTCTTC. This codes for CASSPTYRAYEQFF. The chain recombines TRBV7-6 with TRBJ2-1; possible D gene TRBD1, 6 bases. Germline CDR1 is SGHVS and CDR2 is FNYEAQ. V was trimmed by 5 bases and J by 8 bases, leaving 16 bases between them. This CDR3 has 14 amino acids.

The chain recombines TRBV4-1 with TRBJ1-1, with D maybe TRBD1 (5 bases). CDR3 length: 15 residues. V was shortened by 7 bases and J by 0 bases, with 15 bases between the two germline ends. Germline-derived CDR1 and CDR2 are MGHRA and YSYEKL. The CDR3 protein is CASKGRDGLNTEAFF. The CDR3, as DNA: TGCGCCAGCAAAGGTCGGGACGGGTTGAACACTGAAGCTTTCTTT.

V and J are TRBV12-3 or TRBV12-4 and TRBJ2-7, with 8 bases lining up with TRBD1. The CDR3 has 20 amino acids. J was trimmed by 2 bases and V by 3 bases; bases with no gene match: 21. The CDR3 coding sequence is TGTGCCAGCAGTTTCCCCCAAAGACAGGGGCCACGAGGAGTTCCCTACGAGCAGTACTTC. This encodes CASSFPQRQGPRGVPYEQYF.

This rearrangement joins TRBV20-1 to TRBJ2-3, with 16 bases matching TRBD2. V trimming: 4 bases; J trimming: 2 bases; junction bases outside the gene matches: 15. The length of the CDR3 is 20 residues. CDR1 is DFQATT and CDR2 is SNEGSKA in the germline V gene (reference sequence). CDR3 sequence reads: CSATGTSGRAGIIPTDTQYF. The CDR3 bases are TGCAGTGCTACCGGGACTAGCGGGAGGGCCGGGATCATTCCCACAGATACGCAGTATTTT.

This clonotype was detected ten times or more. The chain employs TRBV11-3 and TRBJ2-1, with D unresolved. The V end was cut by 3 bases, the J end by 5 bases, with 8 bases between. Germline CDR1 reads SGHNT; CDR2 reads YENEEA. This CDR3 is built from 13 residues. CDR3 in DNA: TGTGCCAGCAGCTTTTCTAGTAACAATGAGCAGTTCTTC. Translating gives CASSFSSNNEQFF.

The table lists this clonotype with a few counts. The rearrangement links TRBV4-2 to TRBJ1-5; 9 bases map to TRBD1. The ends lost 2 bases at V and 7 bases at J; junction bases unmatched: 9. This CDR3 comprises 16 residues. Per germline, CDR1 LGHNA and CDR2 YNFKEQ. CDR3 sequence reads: CASSQPQGAGGQPQHF. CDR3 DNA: TGTGCCAGCAGCCAACCACAGGGGGCGGGTGGACAGCCCCAGCATTTT.

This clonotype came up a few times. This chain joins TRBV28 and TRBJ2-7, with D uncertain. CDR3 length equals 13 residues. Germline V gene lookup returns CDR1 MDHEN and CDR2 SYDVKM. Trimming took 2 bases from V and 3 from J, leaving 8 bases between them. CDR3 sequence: CASSLTAIYEQYF. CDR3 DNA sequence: TGTGCCAGCAGTTTAACTGCGATCTACGAGCAGTACTTC.

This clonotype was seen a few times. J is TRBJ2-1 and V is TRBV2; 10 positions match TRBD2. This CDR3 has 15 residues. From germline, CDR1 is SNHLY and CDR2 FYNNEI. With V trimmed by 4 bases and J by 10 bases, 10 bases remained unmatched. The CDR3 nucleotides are TGTGCCAGCAGTGGGCTAGCGGGAGAGGTTGAAGAGCAGTTCTTC. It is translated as CASSGLAGEVEEQFF.

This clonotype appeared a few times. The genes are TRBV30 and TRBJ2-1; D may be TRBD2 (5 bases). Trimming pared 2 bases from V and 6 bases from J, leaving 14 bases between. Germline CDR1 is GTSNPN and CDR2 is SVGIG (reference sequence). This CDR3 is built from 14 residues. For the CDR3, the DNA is TGTGCCTGGAGTCGGCTAGCCGACACCAATGAGCAGTTCTTC. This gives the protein CAWSRLADTNEQFF.

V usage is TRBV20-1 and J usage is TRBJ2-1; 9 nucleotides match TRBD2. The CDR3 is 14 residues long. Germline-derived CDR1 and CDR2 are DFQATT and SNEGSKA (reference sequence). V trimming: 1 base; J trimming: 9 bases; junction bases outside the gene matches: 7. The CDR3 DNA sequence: TGCAGTGCTAGAGTTAGAGCGGGAGGCGGTGAGCAGTTCTTC. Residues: CSARVRAGGGEQFF.

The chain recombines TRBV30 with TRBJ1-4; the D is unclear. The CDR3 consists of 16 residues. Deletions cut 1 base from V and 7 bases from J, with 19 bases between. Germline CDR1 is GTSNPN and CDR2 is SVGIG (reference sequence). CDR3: CAWSAHGSWEGEKLFF. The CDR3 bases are TGTGCCTGGAGTGCCCATGGTTCGTGGGAAGGTGAAAAACTGTTTTTT.

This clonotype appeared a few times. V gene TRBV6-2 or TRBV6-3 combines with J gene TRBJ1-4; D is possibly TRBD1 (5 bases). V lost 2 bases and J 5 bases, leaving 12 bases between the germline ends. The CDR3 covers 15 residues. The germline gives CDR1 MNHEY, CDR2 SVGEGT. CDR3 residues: CASSYTGRKNEKLFF. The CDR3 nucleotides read TGTGCCAGCAGTTACACGGGACGGAAAAATGAAAAACTGTTTTTT.

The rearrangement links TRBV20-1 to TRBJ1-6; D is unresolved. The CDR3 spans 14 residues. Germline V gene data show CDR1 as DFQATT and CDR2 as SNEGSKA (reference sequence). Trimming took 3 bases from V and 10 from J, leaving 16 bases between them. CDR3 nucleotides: TGCAGTGCTAGGGGAGGCGGCGGTCGATCACCCCTCCACTTT. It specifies CSARGGGGRSPLHF.

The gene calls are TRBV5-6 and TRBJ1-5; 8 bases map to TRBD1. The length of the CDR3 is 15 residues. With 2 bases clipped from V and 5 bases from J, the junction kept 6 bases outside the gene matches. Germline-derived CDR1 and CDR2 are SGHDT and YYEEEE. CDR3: CASSFGQGAYQPQHF. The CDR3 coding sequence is TGTGCCAGCAGCTTTGGGCAGGGGGCATATCAGCCCCAGCATTTT.

The CDR3 DNA reads as TGTGCCAGCATCGTTGGCGGGAGGGGTGTAGGTGAGCAGTTCTTC. Translating gives CASIVGGRGVGEQFF. The genes are TRBV7-9 and TRBJ2-1; 9 bases match TRBD2. Germline V gives CDR1 SEHNR, CDR2 FQNEAQ (reference sequence). This CDR3 spans 15 amino acids. J lost 9 bases, V lost 7 bases, and 13 bases had no gene match.

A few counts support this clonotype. The DNA of the CDR3 is TGTGCCAGCAGCTTAATAAGGCGGTACCAAGAGACCCAGTACTTC. Translating it yields CASSLIRRYQETQYF. The rearrangement uses TRBV7-8 and TRBJ2-5; D is unclear. The CDR3 length is 15 residues. Between the trimmed V and J ends, which lost 2 bases and 0 bases, there was a span of 10 bases. Germline CDR1 SGHVS, CDR2 FQNEAQ.

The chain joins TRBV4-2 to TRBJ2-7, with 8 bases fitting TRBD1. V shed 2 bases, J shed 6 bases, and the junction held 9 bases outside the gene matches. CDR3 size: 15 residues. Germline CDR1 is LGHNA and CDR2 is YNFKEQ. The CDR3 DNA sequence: TGTGCCAGCAGCCAACTCGGCCAGGGGGCGCCCGAGCAGTACTTC. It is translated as CASSQLGQGAPEQYF.

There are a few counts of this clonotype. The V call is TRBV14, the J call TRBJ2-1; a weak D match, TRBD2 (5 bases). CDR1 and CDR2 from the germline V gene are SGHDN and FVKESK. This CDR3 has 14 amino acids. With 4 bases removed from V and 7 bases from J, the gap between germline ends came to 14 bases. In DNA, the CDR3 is TGTGCCAGCAGCCGCCTCGGGAACGGGAATGAGCAGTTCTTC. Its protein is CASSRLGNGNEQFF.

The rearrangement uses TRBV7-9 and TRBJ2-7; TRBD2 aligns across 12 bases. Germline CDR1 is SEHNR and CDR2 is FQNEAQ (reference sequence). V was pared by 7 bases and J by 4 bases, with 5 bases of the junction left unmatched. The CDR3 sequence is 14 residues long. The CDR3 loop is CASNLAGGPYEQYF. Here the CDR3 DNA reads TGTGCCAGCAACCTAGCGGGAGGGCCATACGAGCAGTACTTC.

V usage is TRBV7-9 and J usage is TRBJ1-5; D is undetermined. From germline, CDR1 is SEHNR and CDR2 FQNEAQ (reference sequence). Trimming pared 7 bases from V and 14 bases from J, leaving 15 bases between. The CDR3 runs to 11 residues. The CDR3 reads CASKVPVGKHF. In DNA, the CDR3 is TGTGCCAGCAAAGTCCCGGTGGGCAAGCATTTT.

CDR3 DNA: TGTGCCAGCACCGAGCGGGAGGGACTCTACAATGAGCAGTTCTTC. Residues: CASTEREGLYNEQFF. This chain connects TRBV7-9 to TRBJ2-1; 10 bases are shared with TRBD2. Germline V gene data show CDR1 as SEHNR and CDR2 as FQNEAQ (reference sequence). V gave up 7 bases and J gave up 3 bases; unmatched junction bases: 6. CDR3 length: 15 residues. The full variable domain, rest sourced from reference TRBV7-9 and TRBJ2-1, is DTGVSQNPRHKITKRGQNVTFRCDPISEHNRLYWYRQTLGQGPEFLTYFQNEAQLEKSRLLSDRFSAERPKGSFSTLEIQRTEQGDSAMYLCASTEREGLYNEQFFGPGTRLTVL.

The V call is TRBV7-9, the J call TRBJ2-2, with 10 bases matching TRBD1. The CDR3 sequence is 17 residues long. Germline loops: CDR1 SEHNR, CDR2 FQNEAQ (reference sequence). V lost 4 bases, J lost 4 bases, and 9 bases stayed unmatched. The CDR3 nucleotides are TGTGCCAGCAGCTCCCAGACAGGGGGCCTTGTCACCGGGGAGCTGTTTTTT. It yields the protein CASSSQTGGLVTGELFF.

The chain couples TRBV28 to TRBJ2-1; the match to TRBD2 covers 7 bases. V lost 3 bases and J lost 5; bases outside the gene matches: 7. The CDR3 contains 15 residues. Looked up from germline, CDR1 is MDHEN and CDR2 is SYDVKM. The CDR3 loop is CASSFVGSGDNEQFF. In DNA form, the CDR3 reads TGTGCCAGCAGTTTTGTCGGGAGCGGGGACAATGAGCAGTTCTTC.

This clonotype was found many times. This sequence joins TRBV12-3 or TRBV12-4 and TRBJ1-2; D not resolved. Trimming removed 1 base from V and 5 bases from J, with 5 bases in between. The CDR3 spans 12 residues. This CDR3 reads CASSLGSYGYTF. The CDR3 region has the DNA TGTGCCAGCAGTTTAGGTTCTTATGGCTACACCTTC.

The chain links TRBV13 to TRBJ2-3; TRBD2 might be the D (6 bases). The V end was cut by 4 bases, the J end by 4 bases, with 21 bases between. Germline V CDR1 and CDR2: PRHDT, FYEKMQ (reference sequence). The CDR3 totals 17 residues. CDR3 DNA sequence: TGTGCCAGCAGCTACGACATCCCCTCCGGGAGTGCAGATACGCAGTATTTT. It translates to CASSYDIPSGSADTQYF.